Listed below are T cell receptor beta chains from one sample, sequenced in a study of blood T cell repertoires in COVID-19. The protocol was immunoSEQ multiplex PCR, while the TCRdb copy is restricted to in-frame clones and leaves out a portion. The sample holds 180,000 or so clones, approximately 87% seen once. Material: peripheral blood. These receptors were collected from a man aged 18 to 30 with active or convalescent COVID-19. The CDR3 runs from the conserved cysteine through the conserved F or W. A D gene is named only where the DNA matches it firmly. Part of the rows lack a size; the others show once, few, many or a class for expanded clones.

NA	NA	TRBV10-3	TRBJ1-3	CAISGQGGNTIYF	TGTGCCATCAGTGGTCAGGGCGGAAACACCATATATTTT
NA	NA	TRBV7-2	TRBJ1-1	CASSFGLTNTEAFF	TGTGCCAGCAGCTTTGGACTTACGAACACTGAAGCTTTCTTT
TRBD2	NA	TRBV19	TRBJ2-1	CASRQGLAGANEQFF	TGTGCCAGTAGACAAGGACTAGCGGGAGCCAATGAGCAGTTCTTC
NA	NA	TRBV7-2	TRBJ1-5	CASSLAGGQPQHF	TGTGCCAGCAGCTTAGCCGGGGGACAGCCCCAGCATTTT
TRBD1	NA	TRBV18	TRBJ2-7	CASSHTGGYEQYF	TGTGCCAGCTCACATACAGGGGGCTACGAGCAGTACTTC
NA	NA	TRBV4-2	TRBJ1-3	CASSPFGNRHSGNTIYF	TGTGCCAGCAGCCCCTTTGGAAACAGGCACTCTGGAAACACCATATATTTT
NA	NA	TRBV18	TRBJ2-5	CASSQRTEETQYF	TGTGCCAGCTCGCAGAGGACAGAAGAGACCCAGTACTTC
TRBD1	NA	TRBV11-2	TRBJ2-5	CASSTGEETQYF	TGTGCCAGCAGCACAGGGGAAGAGACCCAGTACTTC
TRBD2	NA	TRBV18	TRBJ2-7	CASSRTSQNYEQYF	TGTGCCAGCTCTCGGACTAGCCAAAACTACGAGCAGTACTTC
NA	NA	TRBV6-2/TRBV6-3	TRBJ2-3	CASSYSVRADTQYF	TGTGCCAGCAGTTACTCGGTCAGGGCAGATACGCAGTATTTT
NA	NA	TRBV5-6	TRBJ2-3	CASSLTVSPYTQYF	TGTGCCAGCAGCTTGACAGTGAGTCCCTATACGCAGTATTTT
NA	NA	TRBV2	TRBJ1-1	CASRLRAGSTEAFF	TGTGCCAGCAGATTACGGGCGGGGAGCACTGAAGCTTTCTTT
NA	NA	TRBV28	TRBJ1-2	CASSLLRGGLGGYTF	TGTGCCAGCAGTTTATTGAGGGGAGGATTAGGTGGCTACACCTTC
TRBD1	NA	TRBV19	TRBJ1-2	CASSMGTGANYGYTF	TGTGCCAGTAGTATGGGGACAGGTGCTAACTATGGCTACACCTTC
NA	NA	TRBV18	TRBJ1-1	CASSPPSPYPMNTEAFF	TGTGCCAGCTCACCACCGTCTCCCTATCCCATGAACACTGAAGCTTTCTTT
NA	NA	TRBV4-3	TRBJ1-2	CASSQQTGNYGYTF	TGCGCCAGCAGCCAACAAACAGGGAACTATGGCTACACCTTC
NA	NA	TRBV9	TRBJ2-1	CASSVWGWAEDRRNEQFF	TGTGCCAGCAGCGTATGGGGCTGGGCGGAAGACCGTCGGAATGAGCAGTTCTTC
NA	once	TRBV7-9	TRBJ1-2	CASSLNVDYGYTF	TGTGCCAGCAGCTTAAACGTAGACTATGGCTACACCTTC
TRBD2	NA	TRBV4-1	TRBJ2-7	CASSRYSGDAAYEQYF	TGCGCCAGCAGCCGATATAGCGGGGACGCCGCCTACGAGCAGTACTTC
NA	NA	TRBV9	TRBJ2-7	CASSASSGSIFYEQYF	TGTGCCAGCAGCGCGTCTAGTGGGAGTATTTTCTACGAGCAGTACTTC